The clone carrying this T cell receptor beta chain was counted ten times or more. This sample stems from a study of T cells in Graves' hyperthyroidism and ophthalmopathy. It was considered stable Graves' hyperthyroidism when ophthalmopathy did not progress within 18 months. Amplified TCR beta CDR3 regions derived from RNA transcripts. The HTBI primer set served for first-round RT-PCR of the TCR CDR3. From the multiplex PCR reads, TCRdb called clonotypes with MiXCR, one entry per CDR3 protein. This sample carries over 650,000 distinct CDR3 sequences, roughly 17% of them seen once, and the ten largest clones take 8.4%. Germline lookup yields CDR1 SGHTA and CDR2 FQGTGA. The CDR3 loop spans 15 amino acids. V gave up 4 bases and J gave up 6 bases; unmatched junction bases: 5.

This chain links TRBV7-3 with TRBJ2-1; 11 bases are a match to TRBD2. The receptor was isolated from a man aged 18 to 29 with Graves' hyperthyroidism. The source material was blood. The CDR3 DNA reads TGTGCCAGCAGCTCACTAGCGGGAGTCAGCAATGAGCAGTTCTTC. This sequence encodes CASSSLAGVSNEQFF. The whole variable domain, remainder taken from reference TRBV7-3 and TRBJ2-1, is GAGVSQTPSNKVTEKGKYVELRCDPISGHTALYWYRQSLGQGPEFLIYFQGTGAADDSGLPNDRFFAVRPEGSVSTLKIQRTERGDSAVYLCASSSLAGVSNEQFFGPGTRLTVL.